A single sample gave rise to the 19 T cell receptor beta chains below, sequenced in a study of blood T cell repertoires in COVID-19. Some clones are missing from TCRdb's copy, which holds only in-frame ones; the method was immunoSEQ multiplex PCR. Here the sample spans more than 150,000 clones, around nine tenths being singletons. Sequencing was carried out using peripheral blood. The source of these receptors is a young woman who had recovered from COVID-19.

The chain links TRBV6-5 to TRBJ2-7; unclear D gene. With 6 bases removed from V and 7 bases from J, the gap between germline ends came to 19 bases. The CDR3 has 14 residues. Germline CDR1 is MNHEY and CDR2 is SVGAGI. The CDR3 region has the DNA TGTGCCAGCAGGGCCAGACTCGCCCGTGCGGAGCAGTACGTC. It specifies CASRARLARAEQYV.

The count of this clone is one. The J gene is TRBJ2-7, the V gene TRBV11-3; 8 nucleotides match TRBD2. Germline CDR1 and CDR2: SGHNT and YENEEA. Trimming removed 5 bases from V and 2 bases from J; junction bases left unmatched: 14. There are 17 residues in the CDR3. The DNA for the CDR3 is TGTGCCAGCAGCCAAATCATAGGGGCGGGGGGACCCTACGAGCAGTACTTC. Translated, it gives CASSQIIGAGGPYEQYF.

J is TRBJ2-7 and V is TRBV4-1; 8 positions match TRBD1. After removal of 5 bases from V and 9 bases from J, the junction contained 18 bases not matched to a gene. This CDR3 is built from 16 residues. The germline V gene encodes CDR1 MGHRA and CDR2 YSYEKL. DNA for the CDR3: TGCGCCAGCAGCGTAGACCCGACAGGGGCCAACATAGCGCAGTACTTC. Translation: CASSVDPTGANIAQYF.

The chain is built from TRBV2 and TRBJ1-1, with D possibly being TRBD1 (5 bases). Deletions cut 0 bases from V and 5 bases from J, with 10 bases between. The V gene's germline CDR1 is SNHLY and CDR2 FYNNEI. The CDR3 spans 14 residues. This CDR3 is CASSEALGGTEAFF. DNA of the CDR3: TGTGCCAGCAGTGAAGCGCTTGGGGGGACTGAAGCTTTCTTT.

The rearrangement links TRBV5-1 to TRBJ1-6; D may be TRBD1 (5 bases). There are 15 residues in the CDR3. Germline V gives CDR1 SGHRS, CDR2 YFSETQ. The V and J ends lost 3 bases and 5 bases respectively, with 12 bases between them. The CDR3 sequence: CASSSGATNNSPLHF. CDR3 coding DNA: TGCGCCAGCAGCTCTGGGGCAACTAATAATTCACCCCTCCACTTT. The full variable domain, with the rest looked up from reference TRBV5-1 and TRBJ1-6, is KAGVTQTPRYLIKTRGQQVTLSCSPISGHRSVSWYQQTPGQGLQFLFEYFSETQRNKGNFPGRFSGRQFSNSRSEMNVSTLELGDSALYLCASSSGATNNSPLHFGNGTRLTVT.

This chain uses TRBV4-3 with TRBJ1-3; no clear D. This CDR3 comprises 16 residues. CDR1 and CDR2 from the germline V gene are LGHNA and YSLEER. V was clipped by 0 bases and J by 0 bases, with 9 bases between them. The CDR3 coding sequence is TGCGCCAGCAGCCAAGATGCATCCAGCTCTGGAAACACCATATATTTT. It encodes CASSQDASSSGNTIYF.

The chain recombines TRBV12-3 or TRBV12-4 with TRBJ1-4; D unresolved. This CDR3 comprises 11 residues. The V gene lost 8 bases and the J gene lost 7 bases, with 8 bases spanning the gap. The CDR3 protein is CASASAEKLFF. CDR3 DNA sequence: TGTGCCAGCGCCAGCGCTGAAAAACTGTTTTTT.

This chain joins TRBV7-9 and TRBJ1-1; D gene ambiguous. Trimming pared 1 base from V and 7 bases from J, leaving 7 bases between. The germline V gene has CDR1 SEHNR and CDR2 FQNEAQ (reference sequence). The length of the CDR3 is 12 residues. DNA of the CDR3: TGTGCCAGCAGCTTAGGCTCAGTTGAAGCTTTCTTT. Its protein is CASSLGSVEAFF.

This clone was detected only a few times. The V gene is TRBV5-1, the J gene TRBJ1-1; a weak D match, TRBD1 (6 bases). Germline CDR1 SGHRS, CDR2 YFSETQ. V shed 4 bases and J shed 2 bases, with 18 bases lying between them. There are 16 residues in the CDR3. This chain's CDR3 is CASSLNAGGVNTEAFF. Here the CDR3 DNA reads TGCGCCAGCAGCCTGAATGCGGGGGGCGTTAACACTGAAGCTTTCTTT. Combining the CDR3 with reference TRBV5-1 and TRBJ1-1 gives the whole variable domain KAGVTQTPRYLIKTRGQQVTLSCSPISGHRSVSWYQQTPGQGLQFLFEYFSETQRNKGNFPGRFSGRQFSNSRSEMNVSTLELGDSALYLCASSLNAGGVNTEAFFGQGTRLTVV.

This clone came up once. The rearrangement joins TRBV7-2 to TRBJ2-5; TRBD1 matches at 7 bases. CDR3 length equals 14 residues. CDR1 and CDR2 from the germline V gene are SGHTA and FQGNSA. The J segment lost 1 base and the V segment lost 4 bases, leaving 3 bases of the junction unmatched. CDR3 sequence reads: CASSWTGSQETQYF. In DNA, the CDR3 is TGTGCCAGCAGCTGGACAGGTTCCCAAGAGACCCAGTACTTC.

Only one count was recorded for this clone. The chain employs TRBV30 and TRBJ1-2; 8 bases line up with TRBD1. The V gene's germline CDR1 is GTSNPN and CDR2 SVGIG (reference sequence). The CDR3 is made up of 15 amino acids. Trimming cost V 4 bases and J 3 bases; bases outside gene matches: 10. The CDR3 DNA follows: TGTGCCTGGACCGTAAAGGACAGGGACTACTATGGCTACACCTTC. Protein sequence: CAWTVKDRDYYGYTF.

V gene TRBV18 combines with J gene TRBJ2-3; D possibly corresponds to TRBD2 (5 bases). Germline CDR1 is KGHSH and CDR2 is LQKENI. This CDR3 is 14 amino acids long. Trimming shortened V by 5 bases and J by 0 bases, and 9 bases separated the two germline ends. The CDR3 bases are TGTGCCAGCTCAGGACTCTCTAGCACAGATACGCAGTATTTT. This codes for CASSGLSSTDTQYF.

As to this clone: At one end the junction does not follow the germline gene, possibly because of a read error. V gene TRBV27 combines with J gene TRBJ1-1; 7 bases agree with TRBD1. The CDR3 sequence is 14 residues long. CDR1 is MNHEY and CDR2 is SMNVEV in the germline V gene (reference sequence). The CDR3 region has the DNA TGTGCCAGCAGTTACAGGGGATTGAAGACTGAAGCTTTCTTT. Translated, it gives CASSYRGLKTEAFF.

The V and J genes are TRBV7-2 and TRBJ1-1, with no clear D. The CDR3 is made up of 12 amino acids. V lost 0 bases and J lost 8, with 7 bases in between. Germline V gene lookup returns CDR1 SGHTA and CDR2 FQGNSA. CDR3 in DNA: TGTGCCAGCAGCTTAGCTGTCAGAGAAGCTTTCTTT. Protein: CASSLAVREAFF.

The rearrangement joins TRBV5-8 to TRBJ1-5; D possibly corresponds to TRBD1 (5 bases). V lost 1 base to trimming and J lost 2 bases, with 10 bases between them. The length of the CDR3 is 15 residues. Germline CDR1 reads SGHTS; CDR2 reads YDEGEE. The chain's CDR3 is CASSLSWGGNQPQHF. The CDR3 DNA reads TGTGCCAGCAGCTTGTCGTGGGGCGGCAATCAGCCCCAGCATTTT.

For the CDR3, the DNA is TGCGCCAGCAGCCCACGCGGCGGCGGGATCTCCTACAATGAGCAGTTCTTC. Protein: CASSPRGGGISYNEQFF. The gene calls are TRBV5-1 and TRBJ2-1; a possible D gene is TRBD2 (6 bases). CDR1 is SGHRS, CDR2 YFSETQ, per germline. CDR3 length: 17 residues. Trimming removed 4 bases at V and 0 bases at J, with 17 bases between.

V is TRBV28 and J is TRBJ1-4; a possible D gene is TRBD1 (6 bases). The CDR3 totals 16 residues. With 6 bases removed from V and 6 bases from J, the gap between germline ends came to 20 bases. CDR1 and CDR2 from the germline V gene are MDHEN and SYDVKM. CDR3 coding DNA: TGTGCCAGCAGGGGGCCCCTCAGGGGTTTTGATGAAAAACTGTTTTTT. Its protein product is CASRGPLRGFDEKLFF.

The CDR3 is CAISESPGQPNQPQHF. In DNA form, the CDR3 reads TGTGCCATCAGTGAGAGCCCCGGACAGCCGAATCAGCCCCAGCATTTT. V gene TRBV10-3 combines with J gene TRBJ1-5, with D perhaps matching TRBD1 (6 bases). This CDR3 region has 16 residues. From germline, CDR1 is ENHRY and CDR2 SYGVKD. The V and J ends lost 2 bases and 4 bases respectively, with 15 bases between them.

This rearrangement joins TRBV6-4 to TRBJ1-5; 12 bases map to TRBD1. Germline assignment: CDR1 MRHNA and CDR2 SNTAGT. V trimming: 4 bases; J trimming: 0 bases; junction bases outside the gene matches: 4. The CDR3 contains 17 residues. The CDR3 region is CASSGGQGAHSNQPQHF. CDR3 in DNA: TGTGCCAGCAGTGGGGGACAGGGGGCTCATAGCAATCAGCCCCAGCATTTT.